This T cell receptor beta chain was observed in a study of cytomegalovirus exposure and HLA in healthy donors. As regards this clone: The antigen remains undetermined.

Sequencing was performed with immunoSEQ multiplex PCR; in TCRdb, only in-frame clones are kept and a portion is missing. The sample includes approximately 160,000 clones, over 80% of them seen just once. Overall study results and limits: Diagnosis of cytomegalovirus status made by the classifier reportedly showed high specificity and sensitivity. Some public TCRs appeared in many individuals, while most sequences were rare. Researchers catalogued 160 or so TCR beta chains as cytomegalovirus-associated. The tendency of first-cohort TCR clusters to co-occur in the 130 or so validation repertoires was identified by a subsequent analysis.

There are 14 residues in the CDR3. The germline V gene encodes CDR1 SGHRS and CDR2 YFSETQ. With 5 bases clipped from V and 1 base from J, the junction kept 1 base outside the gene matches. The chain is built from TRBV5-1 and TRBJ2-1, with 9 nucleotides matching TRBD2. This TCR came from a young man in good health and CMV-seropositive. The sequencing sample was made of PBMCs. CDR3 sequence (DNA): TGCGCCAGCAGTAGCGGGGGTTCCTACAATGAGCAGTTCTTC. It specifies CASSSGGSYNEQFF. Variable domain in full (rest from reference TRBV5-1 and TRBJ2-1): KAGVTQTPRYLIKTRGQQVTLSCSPISGHRSVSWYQQTPGQGLQFLFEYFSETQRNKGNFPGRFSGRQFSNSRSEMNVSTLELGDSALYLCASSSGGSYNEQFFGPGTRLTVL.